This T cell receptor beta chain derives from a study of regulatory T cells in long-lasting Graves disease. Time point specified: newly diagnosed GD, antithyroid drugs for less than 3 months. The TCR library was made from RNA that had been extracted from PBMCs in TRIzol. There are many counts of this clonotype. The target antigen is unknown. This CDR3 is 13 amino acids long. Trimming pared 8 bases from V and 6 bases from J, leaving 16 bases between. Germline CDR1 reads KGHSH; CDR2 reads LQKENI. Study observations and caveats: Lower TCR diversity characterized persistent Graves' patients relative to newly diagnosed patients. A limited number of samples was an acknowledged limitation. Sharing of public clonotypes was greater in persistent patients (about 2,700) than in new patients (fewer than 1,000). There were preferences for TRBV28, TRBJ1-2 and TRBJ2-5 in persistent disease.

Construction of TCR beta libraries relied on iRepertoire HTBI primers and on Arm-PCR targeting CDR3 regions. Each CDR3 protein is one row after TCRdb ran MiXCR on the multiplex PCR reads. The repertoire holds approximately 300,000 distinct CDR3 sequences, with 15% to 20% as singletons. Sample: peripheral blood mononuclear cells (PBMCs), taken at new diagnosis, from a patient treated with antithyroid drugs. The TCR was taken from a female donor with Graves disease. The J gene is TRBJ1-1, the V gene TRBV18; D may be TRBD1 (6 bases). The CDR3, as DNA: TGTGCCAGCGAAAAGGACGGGGGCGCTGAAGCTTTCTTT. Translated: CASEKDGGAEAFF.